Sequencing of this TCR beta chain was carried out in a study of blood T cell repertoires in COVID-19. Between the trimmed V and J ends, which lost 2 bases and 2 bases, there was a span of 13 bases. The length of the CDR3 is 16 residues. Germline CDR1 and CDR2: LGHNA and YNFKEQ. Authors' processing steps: Reference gene primer amplification yielded estimated nucleated cell counts. The assay was immunoSEQ multiplex PCR, and TCRdb's table has in-frame clones only and misses some. That table is the source of V, J and clone size, and D and trimming were worked out from the DNA. The table has roughly 220,000 clones, 80% to 85% seen once; the top ten hold about 20%.

The sequence derives from a man aged 25-45 years with active or convalescent COVID-19. The rearrangement joins TRBV4-2 to TRBJ1-3; D not resolved. The sequenced sample was peripheral blood. CDR3 nucleotides: TGTGCCAGCAGCCAACTACTATCCCCGACTGGAAACACCATATATTTT. Protein product: CASSQLLSPTGNTIYF.